Listed below are T cell receptor beta chains from one sample, sequenced in a study. TCRdb independently ran MiXCR on the 5' RACE reads; one entry per CDR3 protein. Of about 41,000 distinct CDR3 sequences in the sample, 29% were seen once. The sample consisted of memory CD4+ T cells sorted from a lymph node. The origin of the receptors is a female donor with breast cancer. Both conserved end residues are trimmed from each CDR3.

V gene: TRBV5-1
CDR3 length: 13
CDR3 protein: ASSTDPQSNRPQH

V gene: TRBV5-6
CDR3 length: 11
CDR3 protein: ASGPTGLNEQF

V gene: TRBV27
CDR3 length: 11
CDR3 protein: ASSLAGKNEQY

V gene: TRBV7-2
CDR3 length: 13
CDR3 protein: ASSSLAGAIYEQY

V gene: TRBV10-1
CDR3 length: 12
CDR3 protein: ASSGTPNTGELF

V gene: TRBV4-2
CDR3 length: 11
CDR3 protein: ASSQDMKGKLS

V gene: TRBV4-1
CDR3 length: 12
CDR3 protein: ASSPGGIDQPQH

V gene: TRBV5-1
CDR3 length: 13
CDR3 protein: ASSLDAGLKNIQY

V gene: TRBV5-1
CDR3 length: 9
CDR3 protein: ASTGANVLT

V gene: TRBV12-3/TRBV12-4
CDR3 length: 11
CDR3 protein: AATAQGINEQF

V gene: TRBV9
CDR3 length: 13
CDR3 protein: ASSSGDSRADTQY

V gene: TRBV4-1
CDR3 length: 11
CDR3 protein: ASSHPGVAPLH

V gene: TRBV20-1
CDR3 length: 12
CDR3 protein: SAQQPEMVREQF

V gene: TRBV6-2/TRBV6-3
CDR3 length: 13
CDR3 protein: ASVGQSYLNDEQY

V gene: TRBV12-3/TRBV12-4
CDR3 length: 12
CDR3 protein: ATATWGGTDTQY